These 28 T cell receptor beta chains originate from one sample sequenced in a study of blood T cells in healthy people across ages. Primers used in a second PCR of roughly 6 to 11 cycles were a sample-barcoded 5' primer and a J-beta primer mix. Each CDR3 protein gets one entry after TCRdb re-called the 5' RACE reads with MiXCR. The sample shows around 1.7 million distinct CDR3 sequences, roughly 27% of them seen only once. Sequencing was done on a sample of blood. These TCRs come from a woman aged 25 to 39 in good health.

This clonotype came up a few times. The chain recombines TRBV20-1 with TRBJ2-7, with TRBD1 identical over 12 bases. The germline V gene encodes CDR1 DFQATT and CDR2 SNEGSKA (reference sequence). V lost 5 bases, J lost 3 bases, and 11 bases stayed unmatched. The CDR3 totals 16 residues. The CDR3 DNA reads as TGCAGTGCTCGCCGGGGGACAGGGGGCAATTACTACGAGCAGTACTTC. Protein: CSARRGTGGNYYEQYF.

V usage is TRBV14 and J usage is TRBJ2-7, with TRBD2 identical over 13 bases. This CDR3 has 15 amino acids. Per germline, CDR1 SGHDN and CDR2 FVKESK. After removal of 4 bases from V and 7 bases from J, the junction contained 7 bases not matched to a gene. The CDR3 region is CASSRGTSGRGEQYF. As DNA, the CDR3 is TGTGCCAGCAGCCGGGGAACTAGCGGGAGGGGAGAGCAGTACTTC.

This clonotype was seen more than once but under ten times. The rearrangement uses TRBV3-1 and TRBJ2-5, with a possible D match to TRBD2 (5 bases). CDR1 is LGHDT, CDR2 YNNKEL, per germline (reference sequence). Deletions cut 0 bases from V and 5 bases from J, with 13 bases between. CDR3 length: 15 residues. DNA for the CDR3: TGTGCCAGCAGCCAAGAACGTGCGGGCCGGGAGACCCAGTACTTC. Translation gives CASSQERAGRETQYF.

In this sample, this clonotype turned up a few times. The chain links TRBV18 to TRBJ2-5, with TRBD2 as a possible D gene (5 bases). V dropped 5 bases and J dropped 5 bases, with 12 bases sitting between them. This CDR3 region has 13 residues. The germline CDR1 and CDR2 sequences are KGHSH and LQKENI. The CDR3 DNA reads TGTGCCAGCTCATCCAGCGGTTTCGAGACCCAGTACTTC. It is translated as CASSSSGFETQYF.

This clonotype turned up a few times. In DNA form, the CDR3 reads TGTGCCAGCAGCCGGACCCGCGGATCCTACAATGAGCAGTTCTTC. It translates to CASSRTRGSYNEQFF. This chain connects TRBV6-1 to TRBJ2-1, with D unclear. V was pared by 6 bases and J by 1 base, with 13 bases between. The CDR3 runs 15 residues. Germline CDR1 MNHNS, CDR2 SASEGT.

This clonotype was seen a handful of times. The genes are TRBV14 and TRBJ2-3, with 7 bases lining up with TRBD2. The CDR3 runs 15 residues. Looked up from germline, CDR1 is SGHDN and CDR2 is FVKESK. Trimming cost V 3 bases and J 0 bases; bases outside gene matches: 3. CDR3: CASSHSGESTDTQYF. The CDR3 nucleotides are TGTGCCAGCAGCCACAGCGGGGAGAGCACAGATACGCAGTATTTT.

The rearrangement uses TRBV15 and TRBJ1-1; a weak D match, TRBD1 (5 bases). Germline V lookup: CDR1 LNHNV, CDR2 YYDKDF (reference sequence). The V gene lost 6 bases and the J gene lost 1 base, with 12 bases spanning the gap. There are 14 residues in the CDR3. The CDR3 DNA reads TGTGCCACCAGAACCGGGACGGCGAACACTGAAGCTTTCTTT. Encoded protein: CATRTGTANTEAFF.

In regard to this clonotype: A much larger clonotype is one base distant, so this may be a read error. This chain connects TRBV29-1 to TRBJ2-1; maybe TRBD2 (5 bases). CDR1 and CDR2 (germline): SQVTM, ANQGSEA. The CDR3 totals 14 residues. The CDR3 DNA is TGCGGCGTTGTCGTCCCCCAGCGGTACAATGAGCAGTTCTTC. Protein product: CGVVVPQRYNEQFF.

This clonotype was observed many times. The gene calls are TRBV20-1 and TRBJ1-2; D is unclear. The V gene's germline CDR1 is DFQATT and CDR2 SNEGSKA (reference sequence). Trimming took off 2 bases at V and 4 bases at J, with 11 bases between the two ends. CDR3 length: 13 residues. The CDR3 loop reads CSARTPAGYGYTF. In nucleotides, the CDR3 is TGCAGTGCTAGAACCCCAGCGGGCTATGGCTACACCTTC.

The chain carries TRBV28 and TRBJ1-1; D may be TRBD1 (5 bases). V was shortened by 7 bases and J by 10 bases, with 16 bases between the two germline ends. The CDR3 has 12 amino acids. Germline V gene sequence: CDR1 MDHEN, CDR2 SYDVKM. CDR3 in amino acids: CASTLSTGGAFF. As DNA, the CDR3 is TGTGCCAGCACCCTTAGCACCGGGGGAGCTTTCTTT. The whole variable domain, filled in from reference TRBV28 and TRBJ1-1, reads DVKVTQSSRYLVKRTGEKVFLECVQDMDHENMFWYRQDPGLGLRLIYFSYDVKMKEKGDIPEGYSVSREKKERFSLILESASTNQTSMYLCASTLSTGGAFFGQGTRLTVV.

The CDR3 region is CASSSTAKTYEQYF. The DNA for the CDR3 is TGTGCCAGCAGTTCGACAGCGAAAACGTACGAGCAGTACTTC. The chain links TRBV27 to TRBJ2-7, with D perhaps matching TRBD1 (5 bases). CDR1 and CDR2 (germline): MNHEY, SMNVEV (reference sequence). The V and J ends lost 4 bases and 4 bases respectively, with 14 bases between them. The CDR3 spans 14 residues.

This clonotype was counted between two and nine times. This sequence joins TRBV7-2 and TRBJ1-5; 8 nucleotides match TRBD1. Losses at the gene ends were 1 base for V and 1 base for J; bases not matched to a gene: 3. Germline CDR1 SGHTA, CDR2 FQGNSA. The CDR3 is 16 amino acids. The CDR3 sequence: CASSLGQGLSNQPQHF. Written as DNA, the CDR3 is TGTGCCAGCAGCTTAGGACAGGGGTTGAGCAATCAGCCCCAGCATTTT.

V gene TRBV11-3 combines with J gene TRBJ1-1; D not resolved. CDR1 is SGHNT and CDR2 is YENEEA in the germline V gene. The CDR3 runs to 17 residues. Trimming cost V 8 bases and J 5 bases, with 27 bases left between them. Here the CDR3 DNA reads TGTGCCAGCGAGAATGGTGTCGGTAAGGCAGAGAGGACTGAAGCTTTCTTT. Translation gives CASENGVGKAERTEAFF.

With regard to this clonotype: This may stem from a read error, because a much larger clone lies one nucleotide away. CDR3 nucleotides: TGTGCCAGCGGGGAGGACTCCTACGAGCAGTACTTC. As protein: CASGEDSYEQYF. This chain uses TRBV9 with TRBJ2-7; a possible D gene is TRBD2 (6 bases). V was pared by 7 bases and J by 0 bases, with 8 bases between. The germline V gene encodes CDR1 SGDLS and CDR2 YYNGEE. The CDR3 has 12 amino acids.

This clonotype was recorded a few times. The genes are TRBV20-1 and TRBJ2-1; 11 bases agree with TRBD2. The ends lost 0 bases at V and 4 bases at J; junction bases unmatched: 2. In germline, CDR1 is DFQATT, CDR2 SNEGSKA (reference sequence). This CDR3 has 15 amino acids. CDR3 residues: CSARDSSGRYNEQFF. CDR3 bases: TGCAGTGCTAGAGACTCTAGCGGGAGGTACAATGAGCAGTTCTTC.

This clonotype was counted a few times. The V and J genes are TRBV5-1 and TRBJ2-5, with TRBD1 matching over 8 bases. This CDR3 has 16 residues. Germline CDR1 SGHRS, CDR2 YFSETQ. With 2 bases clipped from V and 4 bases from J, the junction kept 10 bases outside the gene matches. CDR3 amino acids: CASSFTQGAMIETQYF. CDR3 nucleotide sequence: TGCGCCAGCAGCTTTACCCAGGGGGCAATGATAGAGACCCAGTACTTC.

This clonotype was seen ten or more times. This chain joins TRBV6-5 and TRBJ2-7; D remains ambiguous. This CDR3 spans 16 amino acids. The germline V gene encodes CDR1 MNHEY and CDR2 SVGAGI. Trimming stripped 0 bases from V and 5 bases from J, with 17 bases between. As DNA, the CDR3 is TGTGCCAGCAGTTACTCGAGCTACAGCCAAAGGGACGAGCAGTACTTC. This sequence encodes CASSYSSYSQRDEQYF.

This clonotype was detected many times. The chain couples TRBV7-9 to TRBJ1-2, with a weak D call TRBD1 (6 bases). Between the trimmed V and J ends, which lost 6 bases and 2 bases, there was a span of 10 bases. This CDR3 region has 13 residues. Germline CDR1 SEHNR, CDR2 FQNEAQ (reference sequence). CDR3 bases: TGTGCCAGCAGTCCCCAGGGGAACTATGGCTACACCTTC. Protein: CASSPQGNYGYTF.

The chain couples TRBV3-1 to TRBJ1-2, with TRBD1 as a possible D gene (5 bases). CDR1 is LGHDT and CDR2 is YNNKEL in the germline V gene (reference sequence). CDR3 size: 13 residues. Between the trimmed V and J ends, which lost 4 bases and 4 bases, there was a span of 10 bases. The CDR3 sequence: CASSPATAYGYTF. For the CDR3, the DNA is TGTGCCAGCAGCCCAGCGACAGCCTATGGCTACACCTTC.

The chain employs TRBV24-1 and TRBJ2-1, with 9 positions matching TRBD1. Germline V CDR1 and CDR2: KGHDR, SFDVKD. V was pared by 7 bases and J by 3 bases, with 6 bases of the junction left unmatched. This CDR3 contains 15 residues. The chain's CDR3 is CATSRDRVVYNEQFF. DNA for the CDR3: TGTGCCACCAGCCGGGACAGGGTGGTCTACAATGAGCAGTTCTTC.

As concerns this clonotype: This could be a read error, since a much larger clone is one nucleotide away. V usage is TRBV4-1 and J usage is TRBJ2-6; D uncertain. There are 17 residues in the CDR3. The germline V gene encodes CDR1 MGHRA and CDR2 YSYEKL. Here the CDR3 reads CANSQGSMVAGANVLTF. CDR3 nucleotides: TGCGCCAACAGCCAAGGTTCGATGGTTGCTGGGGCCAACGTCCTGACTTTC.

This clonotype was observed a handful of times. This may be a read error: a much more frequent sequence differs by one nucleotide. The chain joins TRBV15 to TRBJ2-3; possibly TRBD2 for D (6 bases). Germline values: CDR1 LNHNV, CDR2 YYDKDF (reference sequence). This CDR3 region has 15 residues. Trimming took off 3 bases at V and 14 bases at J, with 24 bases between the two ends. This CDR3 is CATSRPGGGGEKLYF. Written as DNA, the CDR3 is TGTGCCACCAGCAGGCCTGGGGGAGGCGGTGAAAAACTGTATTTT.

Ten or more counts support this clonotype. The chain recombines TRBV5-1 with TRBJ2-7; TRBD1 agrees at 8 bases. The germline V gene encodes CDR1 SGHRS and CDR2 YFSETQ. V lost 3 bases and J lost 3; bases outside the gene matches: 2. This CDR3 has 13 amino acids. The CDR3 nucleotides are TGCGCCAGCAGCTACGGACAGGGCTACGAGCAGTACTTC. It translates to CASSYGQGYEQYF.

This clonotype was counted only a few times. This rearrangement joins TRBV27 to TRBJ2-3; either TRBD1 or TRBD2 may supply D (5 bases each). The V gene lost 7 bases and the J gene lost 2 bases, with 13 bases spanning the gap. The CDR3 covers 14 residues. Germline-derived CDR1 and CDR2 are MNHEY and SMNVEV (reference sequence). CDR3 sequence (DNA): TGTGCCAGCAACTCGAGGGGTGTCACAGATACGCAGTATTTT. This encodes CASNSRGVTDTQYF.

There are a few counts of this clonotype. For the CDR3, the DNA is TGTGCCAGCAGCCAAGGGGCTGAGGATACGCAGTATTTT. Its translation is CASSQGAEDTQYF. This chain uses TRBV3-1 with TRBJ2-3, with D hard to call. Germline CDR1 reads LGHDT; CDR2 reads YNNKEL (reference sequence). The V gene lost 1 base and the J gene lost 6 bases, with 8 bases spanning the gap. CDR3 length equals 13 residues.

On this clonotype: This may stem from a read error, because a much larger clone lies one nucleotide away. V gene TRBV24-1 combines with J gene TRBJ2-4; 11 bases map to TRBD2. The germline CDR1 and CDR2 sequences are KGHDR and SFDVKD. The J segment lost 15 bases and the V segment lost 5 bases, leaving 14 bases of the junction unmatched. The CDR3 length is 15 residues. DNA for the CDR3: TGTGCCACCAGTGTTGGGACTAGCGGAGAAGAGACCCGGTACTTC. Translation gives CATSVGTSGEETRYF.

A note on this clonotype: It may be a read error: a sequence one base away is much more abundant. V and J are TRBV7-7 and TRBJ2-1, with D perhaps TRBD1 or TRBD2 (5 bases each). Germline lookup yields CDR1 SSHAT and CDR2 FNYEAQ (reference sequence). This CDR3 region has 15 residues. CDR3 nucleotide sequence: TGTGCCGGCAGCCCCACCGGGGCCCAAAACAATGAGCAGTTCTTC. Its translation: CAGSPTGAQNNEQFF.

This clonotype showed up just a few times. V gene TRBV28 combines with J gene TRBJ2-7, with 8 bases fitting TRBD2. This CDR3 has 16 amino acids. Germline trimming cut 6 bases from V and 2 bases from J; bases unmatched to any gene: 12. Germline CDR1 MDHEN, CDR2 SYDVKM. CDR3 sequence reads: CASSPQVAGTTYEQYF. DNA for the CDR3: TGTGCCAGCAGCCCCCAGGTAGCGGGGACAACCTACGAGCAGTACTTC.